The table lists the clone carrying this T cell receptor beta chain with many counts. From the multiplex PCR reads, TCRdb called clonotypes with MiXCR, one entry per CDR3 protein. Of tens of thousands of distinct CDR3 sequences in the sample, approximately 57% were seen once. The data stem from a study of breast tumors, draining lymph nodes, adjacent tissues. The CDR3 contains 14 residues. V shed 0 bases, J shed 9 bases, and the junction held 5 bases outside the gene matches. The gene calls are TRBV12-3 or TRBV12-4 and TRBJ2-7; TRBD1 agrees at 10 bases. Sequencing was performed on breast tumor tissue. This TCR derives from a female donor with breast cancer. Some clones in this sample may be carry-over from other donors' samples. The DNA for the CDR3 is TGTGCCAGCAGTTTAGCCGGGACAGGGGCCTCGCAGTACTTC. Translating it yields CASSLAGTGASQYF.